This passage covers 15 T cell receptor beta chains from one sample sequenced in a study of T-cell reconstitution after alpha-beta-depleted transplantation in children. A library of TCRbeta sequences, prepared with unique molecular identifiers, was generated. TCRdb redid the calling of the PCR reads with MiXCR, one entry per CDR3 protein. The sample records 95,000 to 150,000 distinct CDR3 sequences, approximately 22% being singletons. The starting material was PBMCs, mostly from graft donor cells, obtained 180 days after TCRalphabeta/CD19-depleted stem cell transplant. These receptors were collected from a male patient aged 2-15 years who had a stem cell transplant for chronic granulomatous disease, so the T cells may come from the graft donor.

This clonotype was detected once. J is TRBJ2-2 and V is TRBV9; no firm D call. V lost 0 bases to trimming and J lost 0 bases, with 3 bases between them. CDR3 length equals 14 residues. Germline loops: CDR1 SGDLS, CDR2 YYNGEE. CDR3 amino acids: CASSVGTNTGELFF. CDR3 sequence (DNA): TGTGCCAGCAGCGTAGGGACGAACACCGGGGAGCTGTTTTTT.

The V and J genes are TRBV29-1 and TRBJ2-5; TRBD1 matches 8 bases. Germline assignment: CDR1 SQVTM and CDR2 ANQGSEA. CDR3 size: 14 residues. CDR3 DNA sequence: TGCACCCCCAAACACCGGACAGGGCAAGAGACCCAGTACTTC. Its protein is CTPKHRTGQETQYF.

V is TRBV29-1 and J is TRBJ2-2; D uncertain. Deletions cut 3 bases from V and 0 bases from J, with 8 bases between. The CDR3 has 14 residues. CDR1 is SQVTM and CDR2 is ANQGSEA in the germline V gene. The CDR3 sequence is CSVDGVANTGELFF. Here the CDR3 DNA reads TGCAGCGTTGATGGGGTCGCGAACACCGGGGAGCTGTTTTTT.

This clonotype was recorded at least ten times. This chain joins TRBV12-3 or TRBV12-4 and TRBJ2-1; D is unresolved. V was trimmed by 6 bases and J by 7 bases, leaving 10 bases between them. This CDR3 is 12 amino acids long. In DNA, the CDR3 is TGTGCCAGCAGACGCAGAGAGAATGAGCAGTTCTTC. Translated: CASRRRENEQFF.

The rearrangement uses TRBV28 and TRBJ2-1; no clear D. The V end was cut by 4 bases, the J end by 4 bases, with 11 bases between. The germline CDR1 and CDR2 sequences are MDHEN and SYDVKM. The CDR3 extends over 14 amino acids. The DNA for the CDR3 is TGTGCCAGCAGTTCCTTAAAACATTACAATGAGCAGTTCTTC. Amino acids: CASSSLKHYNEQFF.

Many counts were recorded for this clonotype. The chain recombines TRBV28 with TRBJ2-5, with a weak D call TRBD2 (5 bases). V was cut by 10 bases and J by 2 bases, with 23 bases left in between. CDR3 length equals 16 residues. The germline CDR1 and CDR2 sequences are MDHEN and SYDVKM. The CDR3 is CATARVDSSEQETQYF. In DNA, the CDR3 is TGTGCCACCGCAAGGGTGGATAGTAGCGAGCAAGAGACCCAGTACTTC.

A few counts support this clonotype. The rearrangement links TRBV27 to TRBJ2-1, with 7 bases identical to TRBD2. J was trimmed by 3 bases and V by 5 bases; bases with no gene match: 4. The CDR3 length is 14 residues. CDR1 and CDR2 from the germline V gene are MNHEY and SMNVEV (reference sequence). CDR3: CASSILASYNEQFF. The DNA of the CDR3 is TGTGCCAGCAGTATACTAGCGAGCTACAATGAGCAGTTCTTC.

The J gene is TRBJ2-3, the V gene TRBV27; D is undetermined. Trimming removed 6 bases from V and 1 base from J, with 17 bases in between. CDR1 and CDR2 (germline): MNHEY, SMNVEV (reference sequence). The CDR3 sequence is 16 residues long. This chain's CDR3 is CASSPNPIGGTDTQYF. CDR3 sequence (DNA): TGTGCCAGCAGCCCGAACCCCATAGGAGGCACAGATACGCAGTATTTT.

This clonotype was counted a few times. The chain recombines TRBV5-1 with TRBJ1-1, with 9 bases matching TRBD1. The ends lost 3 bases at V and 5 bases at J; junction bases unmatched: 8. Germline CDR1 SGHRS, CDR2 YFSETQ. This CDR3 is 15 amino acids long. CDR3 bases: TGCGCCAGCAGCTCGGGACAGGGAAGGGAGACTGAAGCTTTCTTT. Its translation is CASSSGQGRETEAFF.

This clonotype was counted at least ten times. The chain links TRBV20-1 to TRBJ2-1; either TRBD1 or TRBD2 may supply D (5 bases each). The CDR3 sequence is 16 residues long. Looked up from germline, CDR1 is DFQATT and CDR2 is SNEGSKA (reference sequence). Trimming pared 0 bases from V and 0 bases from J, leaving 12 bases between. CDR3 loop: CSARDLGTVSYNEQFF. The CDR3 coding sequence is TGCAGTGCTAGAGATCTTGGGACGGTCTCCTACAATGAGCAGTTCTTC.

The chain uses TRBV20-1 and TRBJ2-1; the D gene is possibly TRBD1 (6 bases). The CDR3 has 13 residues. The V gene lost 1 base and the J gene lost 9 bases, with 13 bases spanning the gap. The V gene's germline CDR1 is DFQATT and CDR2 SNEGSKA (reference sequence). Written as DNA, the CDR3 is TGCAGTGCTAGAGGGCAGGGGAAGGGTGAGCAGTTCTTC. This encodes CSARGQGKGEQFF.

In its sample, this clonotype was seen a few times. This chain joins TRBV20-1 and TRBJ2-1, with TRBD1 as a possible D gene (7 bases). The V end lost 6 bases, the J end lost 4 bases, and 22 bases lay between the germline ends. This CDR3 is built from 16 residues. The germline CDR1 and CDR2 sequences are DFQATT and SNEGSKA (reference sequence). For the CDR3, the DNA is TGCAGTGCCGAAAAGACAGGGACTGCTTGGTACAATGAGCAGTTCTTC. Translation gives CSAEKTGTAWYNEQFF.

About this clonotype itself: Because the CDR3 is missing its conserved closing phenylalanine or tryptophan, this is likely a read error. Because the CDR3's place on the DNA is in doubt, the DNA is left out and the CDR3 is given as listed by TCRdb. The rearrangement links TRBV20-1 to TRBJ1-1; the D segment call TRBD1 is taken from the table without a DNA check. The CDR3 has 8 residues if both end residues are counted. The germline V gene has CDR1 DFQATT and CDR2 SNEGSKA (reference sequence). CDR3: CSARGGAV.

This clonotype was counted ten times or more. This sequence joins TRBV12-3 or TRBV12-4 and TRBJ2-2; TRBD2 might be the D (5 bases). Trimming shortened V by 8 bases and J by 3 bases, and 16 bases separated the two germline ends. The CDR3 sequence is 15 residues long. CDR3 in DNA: TGTGCCAGCGCTTCTGCGGGCCGATACACCGGGGAGCTGTTTTTT. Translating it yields CASASAGRYTGELFF.

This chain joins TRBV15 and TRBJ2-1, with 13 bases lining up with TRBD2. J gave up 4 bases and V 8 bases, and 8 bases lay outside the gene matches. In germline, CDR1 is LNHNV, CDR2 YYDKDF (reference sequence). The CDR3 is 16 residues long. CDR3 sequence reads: CATLRPGLAGYNEQFF. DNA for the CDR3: TGTGCCACCTTACGACCGGGACTAGCGGGATACAATGAGCAGTTCTTC.